This T cell receptor (beta chain) was retrieved from a study of OX40 agonist ivuxolimab in advanced cancers. About the investigation overall: The costimulatory receptor OX40 (CD134) was targeted by ivuxolimab, a fully human IgG2 agonistic monoclonal antibody. The purpose of peripheral TCRbeta sequencing was to test whether ivuxolimab changed TCR sequence diversity and led to clonal T-cell expansion. Of the 50 to 55 dose-escalation patients, hepatocellular carcinoma was present in around 20, melanoma in about 15, renal cell carcinoma in 9 and head and neck cancer in 9. Intravenous ivuxolimab was administered to patients every 2 weeks at six dose levels: 0.01, 0.1, 0.3, 1.5, 3 and 10 mg/kg. Patients were allowed to have had prior anti-PD-1, anti-PD-L1 or anti-CTLA-4 therapy, and 40% of the dose-escalation patients had previously received checkpoint inhibitors. Partial responses were achieved by three dose-escalation patients, of whom one had hepatocellular carcinoma and two had cutaneous melanoma. The paper covers the monotherapy dose-escalation part of the phase I ivuxolimab trial, which included N of about 50 patients. A male proportion of nearly 85% and a mean age of approximately 58 years, ranging from 23 to 79, were recorded for the dose-escalation cohort. Paper-wide results and their limitations: On average, CD8+ T cells showed more expanded clones than CD4+ T cells after ivuxolimab. The antigen specificity of the clonally expanded peripheral T cells was not determined. At doses from 0.1 to 3.0 mg/kg, clonal expansion was seen in both CD4+ and CD8+ blood T cells between baseline and week 6. Low levels of normalized T-cell clonal expansion were also shown by some nonresponding patients. Partial responders in the 0.1-3.0 mg/kg groups had among the lowest normalized peripheral clonal expansion, especially among CD8+ T cells.

There are 14 amino acids in the CDR3, from cysteine to phenylalanine inclusive. The entry retains the CDR3 DNA only, 42 bases that are in frame from base 1. The germline V gene (reference sequence) provides CDR1 SGHNT and CDR2 YYREEE. The V and J ends are trimmed by 2 bases and 10 bases, leaving 16 bases between them. Genomic DNA was extracted from sorted cells for sequencing of the TCRbeta CDR3 region. The immunoSEQ Assay was used to sequence the TCRbeta CDR3 regions. TCRdb holds this immuneACCESS table with in-frame rearrangements only. Some clones are missing; in checked studies, unresolved V genes explain under half, and the rest has no known cause. This sample comprises roughly 40,000 clones, more than 70% of them detected only once. In total, the top ten clones hold 13% of the sample. A remark on this clone: It has no known antigen specificity. Base qualities are not recorded, but no much larger clone differs from it by a single base.

Patients with a history of autoimmune disease or receiving systemic immunosuppression were excluded from the trial. Peripheral blood for TCR sequencing was collected from all dose cohorts at baseline, on cycle 4 day 1, and on cycle 7 day 1. Samples came from an open-label, multicenter, first-in-human phase I dose-escalation trial of ivuxolimab. The trial enrolled adults with locally advanced or metastatic head and neck squamous cell, hepatocellular, melanoma or renal cell carcinoma. CD4+ and CD8+ T cells were sorted separately from peripheral blood before TCR sequencing. The receptor comes from an adult with an advanced solid tumor such as melanoma, head and neck, liver or kidney cancer. Sequencing used CD4+ or CD8+ T cells sorted from blood, obtained in a trial of the OX40 agonist ivuxolimab. The V and J genes are TRBV5-4 and TRBJ2-1, with TRBD2 as a weak D call on 6 bases. The CDR3 in this case is CASSLSRELHEQFF. The nucleotide sequence reads TGTGCCAGCAGCTTAAGTCGGGAGCTCCACGAGCAGTTCTTC. Extended through the reference TRBV5-4 and TRBJ2-1 proteins, this CDR3 yields the full variable domain: ETGVTQSPTHLIKTRGQQVTLRCSSQSGHNTVSWYQQALGQGPQFIFQYYREEENGRGNFPPRFSGLQFPNYSSELNVNALELDDSALYLCASSLSRELHEQFFGPGTRLTVL.